The subject of this entry is one TCR beta chain. Unmatched junction bases numbered 9, after V lost 3 bases and J lost 7 bases. Per germline, CDR1 MNHEY and CDR2 SMNVEV (reference sequence). The CDR3 has 16 amino acids. This entry belongs to a study of T cell clones after liver transplantation. At the level of the study: Subjects received no induction therapy and standard immunosuppression until randomization at 12-24 months post-transplant.

Here immunoSEQ multiplex PCR was the method, and the copy in TCRdb shows in-frame clones only, minus some. The profile shows about 15,000 clones, 80% to 95% of them singletons. The V gene is TRBV27, the J gene TRBJ2-1, with 10 bases fitting TRBD2. The TCR sequence derives from a human donor who received a liver transplant. Sequences were derived from CD8+ T cells from blood, sampled before liver transplant. The CDR3 nucleotides are TGTGCCAGCAGTTTTTCGGGTAGCGGGAGGTCGAATGAGCAGTTCTTC. This sequence encodes CASSFSGSGRSNEQFF.